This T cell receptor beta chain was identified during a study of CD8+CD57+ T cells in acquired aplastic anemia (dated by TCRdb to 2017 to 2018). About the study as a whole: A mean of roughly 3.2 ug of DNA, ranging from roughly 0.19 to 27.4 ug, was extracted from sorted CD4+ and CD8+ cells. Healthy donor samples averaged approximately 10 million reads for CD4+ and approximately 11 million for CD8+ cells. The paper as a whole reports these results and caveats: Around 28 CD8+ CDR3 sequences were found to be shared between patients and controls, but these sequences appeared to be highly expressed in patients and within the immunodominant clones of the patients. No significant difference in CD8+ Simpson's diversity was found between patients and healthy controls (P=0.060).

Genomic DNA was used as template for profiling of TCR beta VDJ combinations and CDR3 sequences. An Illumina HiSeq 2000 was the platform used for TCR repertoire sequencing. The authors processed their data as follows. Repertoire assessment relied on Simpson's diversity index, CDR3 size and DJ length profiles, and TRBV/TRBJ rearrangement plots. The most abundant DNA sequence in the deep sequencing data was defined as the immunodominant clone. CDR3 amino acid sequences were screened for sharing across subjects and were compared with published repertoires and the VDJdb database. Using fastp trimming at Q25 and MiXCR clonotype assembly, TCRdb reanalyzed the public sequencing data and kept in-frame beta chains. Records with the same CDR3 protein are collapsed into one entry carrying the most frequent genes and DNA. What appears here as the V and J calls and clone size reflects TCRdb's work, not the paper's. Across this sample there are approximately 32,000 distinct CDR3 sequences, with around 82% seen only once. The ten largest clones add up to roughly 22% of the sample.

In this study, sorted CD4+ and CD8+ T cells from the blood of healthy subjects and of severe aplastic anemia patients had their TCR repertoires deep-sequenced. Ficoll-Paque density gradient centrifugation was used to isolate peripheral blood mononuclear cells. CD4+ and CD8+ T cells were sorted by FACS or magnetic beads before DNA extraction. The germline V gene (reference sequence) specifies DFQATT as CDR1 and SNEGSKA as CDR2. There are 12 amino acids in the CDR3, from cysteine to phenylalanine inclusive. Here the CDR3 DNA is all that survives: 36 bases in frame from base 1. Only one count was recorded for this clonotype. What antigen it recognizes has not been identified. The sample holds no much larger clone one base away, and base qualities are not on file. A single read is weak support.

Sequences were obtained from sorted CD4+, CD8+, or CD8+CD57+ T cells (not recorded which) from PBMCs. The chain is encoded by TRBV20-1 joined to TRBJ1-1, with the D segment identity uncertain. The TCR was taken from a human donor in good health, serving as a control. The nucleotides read TGCAGCTCCATGGTCTCGGGCACTGAAGCTTTCTTT. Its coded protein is CSSMVSGTEAFF.